The clone carrying this T cell receptor (beta chain) was counted many times. This CDR3 has 14 residues. Per the germline V gene, CDR1 is SQVTM and CDR2 is ANQGSEA. Trimming took off 0 bases at V and 0 bases at J, with 9 bases between the two ends. A single record per CDR3 protein comes from TCRdb applying MiXCR to the 5' RACE reads. The sample lists tens of thousands of distinct CDR3 sequences; around 6.1% were seen once. These data originate in a study of T cells after yellow fever vaccination. Study-wide findings and caveats: Most clones from primary vaccination were detected again post-booster (roughly 95% CD4, 88% CD8).

This chain uses TRBV29-1 with TRBJ2-7; D remains unclear. The sample consisted of PBMCs, either bulk or a sorted T-cell subset (CD4+, CD8+, memory, or dextramer-sorted; not recorded which), taken on the day of the yellow fever booster vaccination. The receptor's source is a man between 18 and 29 years old who received the YFV17D yellow fever vaccine. CDR3 in DNA: TGCAGCGTTGAAGATACAGAGAACTCCTACGAGCAGTACTTC. Translating it yields CSVEDTENSYEQYF.